A single sample is the source of the 22 T cell receptor beta chains below, sequenced in a study of a mutant IDH1 vaccine in newly diagnosed glioma. These receptors have no identified antigens. Time point described: week 5, during vaccination. A 20-mer mutant IDH1 peptide at 300 ug was injected subcutaneously with topical imiquimod. Clones were sequenced by immunoSEQ multiplex PCR, and TCRdb holds only the in-frame ones, with some missing. The repertoire has 35,000 to 45,000 clones, about four fifths of them found once; the top ten carry about 12%. The starting material was PBMCs, obtained from a glioma patient whose treatment included an IDH1 peptide vaccine. These receptors were taken from a man aged 45 to 65 with glioma.

The CDR3 coding sequence is TGTGCCAGCAGTAAAATCCTCGGCAACACCGGGGAGCTGTTTTTT. The encoded protein is CASSKILGNTGELFF. The V call is TRBV5-4, the J call TRBJ2-2; D call uncertain. Germline CDR1 reads SGHNT; CDR2 reads YYREEE (reference sequence). V lost 5 bases to trimming and J lost 2 bases, with 13 bases between them. This CDR3 region has 15 residues.

The rearrangement links TRBV2 to TRBJ2-5; 10 bases agree with TRBD1. CDR1 SNHLY and CDR2 FYNNEI come from the germline V gene. V trimming: 8 bases; J trimming: 2 bases; junction bases outside the gene matches: 2. The CDR3 runs 13 residues. The CDR3: CASVGQGQETQYF. CDR3 nucleotide sequence: TGTGCCAGCGTGGGACAGGGGCAAGAGACCCAGTACTTC.

V is TRBV27 and J is TRBJ1-5; 8 positions agree with TRBD1. The germline gives CDR1 MNHEY, CDR2 SMNVEV (reference sequence). The CDR3 is made up of 16 amino acids. V shed 5 bases, J shed 3 bases, and the junction held 9 bases outside the gene matches. CDR3 protein: CASSDRTGLNNQPQHF. The CDR3 DNA follows: TGTGCCAGCAGTGATCGGACAGGGCTGAACAATCAGCCCCAGCATTTT.

The chain recombines TRBV21-1 with TRBJ1-4; the D call of TRBD1 is as the table states it, not checked on the DNA. TRBV21-1 is deemed a pseudogene. The CDR3 spans 19 residues. CDR3 sequence (DNA): TGTGCCAGCAGCAAAGGAACCTATCGGGACAGTGCTCTTGCCGAAAAACTGTTTTTT. This encodes CASSKGTYRDSALAEKLFF.

The V gene is TRBV5-1, the J gene TRBJ2-1; 9 bases agree with TRBD2. This CDR3 region has 14 residues. The germline V gene has CDR1 SGHRS and CDR2 YFSETQ. The junction had 4 bases not matched to a gene; V was cut back by 6 bases and J by 3 bases. For the CDR3, the DNA is TGCGCCAGCACAGCGGGAGGAGGCTACAATGAGCAGTTCTTC. It specifies CASTAGGGYNEQFF.

The sample holds a few counts of this clone. DNA of the CDR3: TGTGCCAGCAGACAGGGGGTCAATCAGCCCCAGCATTTT. Amino acid sequence: CASRQGVNQPQHF. V is TRBV6-5 and J is TRBJ1-5, with TRBD1 identical over 8 bases. The ends lost 6 bases at V and 3 bases at J; junction bases unmatched: 1. CDR1 MNHEY and CDR2 SVGAGI come from the germline V gene. The CDR3 loop spans 13 amino acids.

This sequence joins TRBV6-5 and TRBJ2-7, with a tentative D call TRBD1 (6 bases). V gave up 5 bases and J gave up 7 bases, with 18 bases separating them. CDR3 size: 14 residues. Germline V gene data show CDR1 as MNHEY and CDR2 as SVGAGI. The CDR3 loop reads CASSTGHLRKEQYF. Written as DNA, the CDR3 is TGTGCCAGCAGTACGGGACACCTAAGGAAGGAGCAGTACTTC.

This clone is a singleton in its sample. V and J are TRBV5-1 and TRBJ2-5; TRBD2 matches 12 bases. The germline V gene has CDR1 SGHRS and CDR2 YFSETQ. This CDR3 has 16 amino acids. The V and J ends lost 1 base and 5 bases, in that order; junction bases with no gene match: 6. Here the CDR3 DNA reads TGCGCCAGCAGCTTGCGCCCGACTAGCGGGAGTGAGACCCAGTACTTC. Protein sequence: CASSLRPTSGSETQYF.

This clone was seen more than once but under ten times. This chain's CDR3 is CASSPSLTDTQYF. CDR3 DNA: TGTGCCAGCAGCCCCTCCCTCACAGATACGCAGTATTTT. The chain recombines TRBV7-3 with TRBJ2-3; D is unresolved. V lost 5 bases and J 2 bases, leaving 8 bases between the germline ends. The CDR3 is 13 amino acids. Germline V gene sequence: CDR1 SGHTA, CDR2 FQGTGA.

V is TRBV4-2 and J is TRBJ2-3, with D possibly TRBD2 on 6 matching bases. The CDR3 has 14 amino acids. Germline V gene lookup returns CDR1 LGHNA and CDR2 YNFKEQ. The V gene lost 1 base and the J gene lost 5 bases, with 10 bases spanning the gap. This chain's CDR3 is CASSQAGAVDTQYF. As DNA, the CDR3 is TGTGCCAGCAGCCAAGCGGGAGCTGTAGATACGCAGTATTTT.

This clone was found a few times. The V call is TRBV6-1, the J call TRBJ1-2; 8 nucleotides align to TRBD1. CDR1 and CDR2 from the germline V gene are MNHNS and SASEGT. V gave up 4 bases and J gave up 7 bases; unmatched junction bases: 11. This CDR3 is built from 15 residues. CDR3 sequence: CASSAPNQGAGGYTF. CDR3 DNA sequence: TGTGCCAGCAGTGCGCCTAACCAGGGGGCGGGTGGCTACACCTTC.

This clone was detected a few times. The V call is TRBV5-1, the J call TRBJ2-7; D not certain. V lost 4 bases and J lost 11, with 22 bases in between. Germline CDR1 and CDR2: SGHRS and YFSETQ. The CDR3 runs 14 residues. The CDR3 DNA reads TGCGCCAGCAGCCCCGACCGTGCGGTGGCATCTAAGTACTTC. Protein sequence: CASSPDRAVASKYF. Full variable domain (rest looked up from reference TRBV5-1 and TRBJ2-7): KAGVTQTPRYLIKTRGQQVTLSCSPISGHRSVSWYQQTPGQGLQFLFEYFSETQRNKGNFPGRFSGRQFSNSRSEMNVSTLELGDSALYLCASSPDRAVASKYFGPGTRLTVT.

The chain links TRBV5-1 to TRBJ2-3; unclear D gene. The CDR3 spans 14 residues. V was cut by 5 bases and J by 2 bases, with 12 bases left in between. CDR1 SGHRS and CDR2 YFSETQ come from the germline V gene. The CDR3 DNA reads as TGCGCCAGCAGGGGCGGAGAGCCCACAGATACGCAGTATTTT. This codes for CASRGGEPTDTQYF.

V gene TRBV19 combines with J gene TRBJ2-6, with 8 positions matching TRBD1. After removal of 8 bases from V and 0 bases from J, the junction contained 6 bases not matched to a gene. CDR3 length equals 16 residues. Germline V gene lookup returns CDR1 LNHDA and CDR2 SQIVND (reference sequence). The CDR3 loop is CASGQGRGSGANVLTF. The CDR3 nucleotides read TGTGCCAGTGGACAGGGACGGGGCTCTGGGGCCAACGTCCTGACTTTC.

The rearrangement uses TRBV11-2 and TRBJ1-5; D is unclear. Trimming took 0 bases from V and 1 from J, leaving 4 bases between them. In germline, CDR1 is SGHAT, CDR2 FQNNGV. This CDR3 has 14 amino acids. The CDR3 sequence is CASSLDGSNQPQHF. In nucleotides, the CDR3 is TGTGCCAGCAGCTTAGATGGGAGCAATCAGCCCCAGCATTTT.

V gene TRBV6-6 combines with J gene TRBJ1-2; TRBD1 aligns across 8 bases. The CDR3 covers 14 residues. The V segment lost 0 bases and the J segment 6 bases; nucleotides outside the gene matches: 3. The germline gives CDR1 MNHNY, CDR2 SVGAGI (reference sequence). This CDR3 reads CASSYSKTGDGYTF. CDR3 DNA: TGTGCCAGCAGTTACTCGAAGACAGGGGATGGCTACACCTTC.

This chain links TRBV6-9 with TRBJ2-7; D is possibly TRBD1 (6 bases). CDR1 and CDR2 (germline): MNHGY, SVAAGI. This CDR3 comprises 12 residues. With 10 bases removed from V and 0 bases from J, the gap between germline ends came to 10 bases. Written as DNA, the CDR3 is TGTGCCATAACAGGGTACTCCTACGAGCAGTACTTC. Protein product: CAITGYSYEQYF.

The rearrangement links TRBV7-7 to TRBJ2-5, with TRBD1 matching over 7 bases. This CDR3 spans 15 amino acids. Per the germline V gene, CDR1 is SSHAT and CDR2 is FNYEAQ (reference sequence). V shed 3 bases, J shed 2 bases, and the junction held 6 bases outside the gene matches. DNA for the CDR3: TGTGCCAGCAGCTTCGCGACAGGGTTACAAGAGACCCAGTACTTC. Encoded protein: CASSFATGLQETQYF. Variable domain in full (rest from reference TRBV7-7 and TRBJ2-5): GAGVSQSPRYKVTKRGQDVTLRCDPISSHATLYWYQQALGQGPEFLTYFNYEAQPDKSGLPSDRFSAERPEGSISTLTIQRTEQRDSAMYRCASSFATGLQETQYFGPGTRLLVL.

The V and J genes are TRBV11-2 and TRBJ1-3; 7 bases fit TRBD1. Trimming took 4 bases from V and 5 from J; bases not matched to a gene: 8. The CDR3 sequence is 15 residues long. The V gene's germline CDR1 is SGHAT and CDR2 FQNNGV. The CDR3 protein is CASSSNRGSRNTIYF. CDR3 nucleotides: TGTGCCAGCAGCTCGAACAGGGGTAGTAGAAACACCATATATTTT.

The table lists this clone with a few counts. This sequence joins TRBV11-2 and TRBJ2-3; TRBD2 is a possible D gene (5 bases). From germline, CDR1 is SGHAT and CDR2 FQNNGV. V was cut by 4 bases and J by 7 bases, with 21 bases left in between. The CDR3 contains 16 residues. CDR3 amino acids: CASSSSFPATRYTQYF. The CDR3 DNA is TGTGCCAGCAGCTCTAGCTTCCCGGCTACCAGGTATACGCAGTATTTT.

V gene TRBV7-9 combines with J gene TRBJ2-5; D gene ambiguous. CDR3 size: 14 residues. From germline, CDR1 is SEHNR and CDR2 FQNEAQ (reference sequence). V was pared by 1 base and J by 0 bases, with 6 bases between. The CDR3 region is CASSLDRYQETQYF. The CDR3, as DNA: TGTGCCAGCAGCTTAGACCGGTACCAAGAGACCCAGTACTTC.

The chain has TRBV5-1 and TRBJ1-6, with D unresolved. The germline V and J ends were trimmed by 0 bases and 0 bases, with 10 bases remaining between them. The length of the CDR3 is 17 residues. The germline V gene has CDR1 SGHRS and CDR2 YFSETQ. The CDR3 DNA reads TGCGCCAGCAGCTTGGCACGTGGCGGCTCCTATAATTCACCCCTCCACTTT. It translates to CASSLARGGSYNSPLHF.